This T cell receptor (beta chain) emerged from a study of cytomegalovirus exposure and HLA in healthy donors. PCR employed 60 Vbeta and 13 Jbeta primers. Assay used: immunoSEQ multiplex PCR; TCRdb lists only in-frame clones, some missing. Of about 99,000 clones listed, over 65% were seen once; the top ten hold more than 3%. Regarding the study as a whole: Generally TCR sequences proved uncommon, though certain public TCRs appeared in numerous donors.

In the case of this clone: The antigen remains unidentified.

Germline V CDR1 and CDR2: MNHEY, SMNVEV (reference sequence). This CDR3 contains 14 residues. The V gene lost 6 bases and the J gene lost 0 bases, with 9 bases spanning the gap. The source material was PBMCs. This chain joins TRBV27 and TRBJ1-5, with TRBD1 as a possible D gene (5 bases). The TCR was taken from a man between 35 and 55 years old in good health and CMV-seronegative. The CDR3 spells CASSRQFSNQPQHF. Written as DNA, the CDR3 is TGTGCCAGCAGCCGACAGTTTAGCAATCAGCCCCAGCATTTT.